This entry is about one T cell receptor beta chain. The antigen is unknown. This sample is part of a study of T cells in localized non-small cell lung cancer. Trimming took 7 bases from V and 8 from J; bases not matched to a gene: 7. This CDR3 spans 15 amino acids. Looked up from germline, CDR1 is MNHGY and CDR2 is SAAAGT. Some clones are missing from TCRdb's copy, which holds only in-frame ones; the method was immunoSEQ multiplex PCR. The sample includes about 3,300 clones, about 26% of them seen just once. General study results and limits: Turning up in adjacent lung were a median approximately 60 of the top 100 tumor clones. Heterogeneity remains possible, as sequencing covered one tumor region only.

The sequence was collected from a woman aged 35 to 69 with stage I lung adenocarcinoma. The chain combines TRBV6-8 with TRBJ2-1, with 14 nucleotides matching TRBD2. The sample in question was normal lung tissue next to the tumor, obtained before any cancer treatment. CDR3 in amino acids: CASIQGTSGGHEQFF. CDR3 sequence (DNA): TGTGCCAGCATCCAGGGGACTAGCGGGGGACATGAGCAGTTCTTC.